The TCR beta chain under discussion was sequenced for a study of T cells after yellow fever vaccination. The sample holds many counts of this clonotype. Its antigen is undetermined. Universal primer sites and UMIs were introduced during 5'RACE template-switching synthesis of TCR cDNA. TCRdb independently ran MiXCR on the 5' RACE reads; one entry per CDR3 protein. In the table there are approximately 160,000 distinct CDR3 sequences, about 6% of which are singletons. V lost 0 bases, J lost 7 bases, and 12 bases lay in between. CDR1 is SGHDT and CDR2 is YYEEEE in the germline V gene. This CDR3 has 14 amino acids. Whole-study findings and limits: Booster samples showed a return of most primary-vaccination clones (roughly 95% CD4, 80% to 90% CD8). Overlap between CD4 and CD8 compartments was detected for a small share of clonotypes. Contamination of FACS-sorted repertoires by abundant clonotypes from the bulk population could occur.

The sample in question was CD4+ T cells sorted from PBMCs, obtained on the day of the first yellow fever vaccination. The gene calls are TRBV5-6 and TRBJ2-3, with D possibly matching TRBD2 (6 bases). The sequence was collected from a man in his late teens or twenties who received the YFV17D yellow fever vaccine. The CDR3 DNA is TGTGCCAGCAGCTTGGTTTCGGGGGATTATACGCAGTATTTT. It codes for CASSLVSGDYTQYF. The complete variable domain, with remaining parts taken from reference TRBV5-6 and TRBJ2-3, reads DAGVTQSPTHLIKTRGQQVTLRCSPKSGHDTVSWYQQALGQGPQFIFQYYEEEERQRGNFPDRFSGHQFPNYSSELNVNALLLGDSALYLCASSLVSGDYTQYFGPGTRLTVL.